Below are 13 T cell receptor beta chains sequenced from a single sample in a study of blood T cell repertoires in COVID-19. Here immunoSEQ multiplex PCR was the method, and the copy in TCRdb shows in-frame clones only, minus some. There are approximately 260,000 clones in the sample; roughly 88% occur only once, and roughly 10% lies in the top ten. Input material: peripheral blood. The origin of the receptors is a woman in her seventies with COVID-19, enrolled during active disease.

The chain links TRBV3-1 (or the pseudogene TRBV3-2) to TRBJ1-6; D might be TRBD1 (5 bases). V was pared by 1 base and J by 10 bases, with 11 bases between. There are 14 residues in the CDR3. The germline gives CDR1 LGHDT, CDR2 YNNKEL (reference sequence). CDR3 nucleotide sequence: TGTGCCAGCAGCCAAGTGCAGGGAAGGTCACCCCTCCACTTT. The encoded protein is CASSQVQGRSPLHF.

The chain links TRBV6-5 to TRBJ2-7, with TRBD2 as a possible D gene (6 bases). V was shortened by 4 bases and J by 5 bases, with 21 bases between the two germline ends. This CDR3 contains 16 residues. The germline V gene has CDR1 MNHEY and CDR2 SVGAGI. The CDR3 loop reads CASSSAGRTGRNEQYF. As DNA, the CDR3 is TGTGCCAGCAGTTCCGCCGGACGGACGGGGAGGAACGAGCAGTACTTC.

Notes on this clone: This specimen includes other DNA sequences encoding the same CDR3. The chain carries TRBV29-1 and TRBJ1-2; 7 nucleotides align to TRBD1. This CDR3 spans 12 amino acids. The V segment lost 1 base and the J segment 6 bases; nucleotides outside the gene matches: 2. CDR1 is SQVTM, CDR2 ANQGSEA, per germline. CDR3 in amino acids: CSVEGQGNGYTF. CDR3 sequence (DNA): TGCAGCGTTGAAGGACAGGGTAATGGCTACACCTTC.

This clone was observed a few times. This rearrangement joins TRBV11-2 to TRBJ2-1; TRBD2 matches at 7 bases. V shed 5 bases, J shed 8 bases, and the junction held 18 bases outside the gene matches. The CDR3 covers 17 residues. The germline CDR1 and CDR2 sequences are SGHAT and FQNNGV. In nucleotides, the CDR3 is TGTGCCAGCAGCGCCCCATTGCGCGGGACGGCGGGGGATGAGCAGTTCTTC. It yields the protein CASSAPLRGTAGDEQFF. Using reference TRBV11-2 and TRBJ2-1 for the parts outside the CDR3, the full variable domain is EAGVAQSPRYKIIEKRQSVAFWCNPISGHATLYWYQQILGQGPKLLIQFQNNGVVDDSQLPKDRFSAERLKGVDSTLKIQPAKLEDSAVYLCASSAPLRGTAGDEQFFGPGTRLTVL.

This clone appeared once. The V and J genes are TRBV28 and TRBJ2-7, with 7 bases fitting TRBD1. CDR1 is MDHEN and CDR2 is SYDVKM in the germline V gene. The V and J ends lost 2 bases and 2 bases, in that order; junction bases with no gene match: 3. This CDR3 comprises 14 residues. The CDR3 sequence is CASSLETGAYEQYF. CDR3 nucleotides: TGTGCCAGCAGTTTAGAAACAGGGGCCTACGAGCAGTACTTC.

The chain is built from TRBV2 and TRBJ1-2; perhaps TRBD1 as D (5 bases). The V end lost 5 bases, the J end lost 4 bases, and 8 bases lay between the germline ends. This CDR3 region has 12 residues. CDR1 and CDR2 from the germline V gene are SNHLY and FYNNEI. The CDR3 here is CASSRQLYGYTF. The CDR3 nucleotides are TGTGCCAGCAGTAGACAGCTCTATGGCTACACCTTC.

The V call is TRBV30, the J call TRBJ1-4; 9 bases line up with TRBD1. The CDR3 sequence is 14 residues long. In germline, CDR1 is GTSNPN, CDR2 SVGIG (reference sequence). V lost 4 bases and J lost 7; bases outside the gene matches: 7. CDR3 nucleotide sequence: TGTGCCTGGACTCTCGGGACAGGGTTTGAAAAACTGTTTTTT. It encodes CAWTLGTGFEKLFF.

The chain links TRBV25-1 to TRBJ2-5; the D gene is possibly TRBD1 (5 bases). Trimming shortened V by 5 bases and J by 6 bases, and 16 bases separated the two germline ends. The CDR3 has 14 residues. The germline CDR1 and CDR2 sequences are MGHDK and SYGVNS. Here the CDR3 DNA reads TGTGCCAGCAGTTACTTCCAGGGTAGCAAGACCCAGTACTTC. Protein: CASSYFQGSKTQYF.

In its sample, this clone was seen once. The J gene is TRBJ2-1, the V gene TRBV7-9, with 7 bases fitting TRBD2. After removal of 5 bases from V and 10 bases from J, the junction contained 11 bases not matched to a gene. The CDR3 covers 14 residues. CDR1 SEHNR and CDR2 FQNEAQ come from the germline V gene (reference sequence). This chain's CDR3 is CASSTLVGGSEQFF. The CDR3 nucleotides are TGTGCCAGCAGCACCCTGGTTGGCGGGAGCGAGCAGTTCTTC.

Only one count was recorded for this clone. This chain links TRBV12-3 or TRBV12-4 with TRBJ2-5; 7 bases map to TRBD2. J lost 4 bases, V lost 6 bases, and 2 bases had no gene match. The CDR3 has 12 residues. CDR3 region: CASRIAGETQYF. In DNA form, the CDR3 reads TGTGCCAGCAGAATAGCGGGAGAGACCCAGTACTTC.

The gene calls are TRBV5-8 and TRBJ2-3, with 7 bases matching TRBD1. V shed 5 bases, J shed 3 bases, and the junction held 3 bases outside the gene matches. CDR3 size: 13 residues. The germline V gene encodes CDR1 SGHTS and CDR2 YDEGEE. The CDR3 reads CASRGTATDTQYF. The CDR3 region has the DNA TGTGCCAGCAGGGGGACAGCAACAGATACGCAGTATTTT.

The gene calls are TRBV6-5 and TRBJ1-5, with a weak D call TRBD1 (6 bases). The CDR3 contains 15 residues. Germline loops: CDR1 MNHEY, CDR2 SVGAGI. Trimming pared 6 bases from V and 1 base from J, leaving 13 bases between. The CDR3 here is CASRRQVKSNQPQHF. The CDR3 DNA reads as TGTGCCAGCAGACGACAGGTTAAAAGCAATCAGCCCCAGCATTTT.

There are a few counts of this clone. V usage is TRBV7-8 and J usage is TRBJ2-7, with a tentative D call TRBD1 (6 bases). The V end was cut by 5 bases, the J end by 0 bases, with 11 bases between. CDR3 length equals 14 residues. Germline values: CDR1 SGHVS, CDR2 FQNEAQ. CDR3 sequence (DNA): TGTGCCAGCAGCCGGGACACCGCCTCCTACGAGCAGTACTTC. Translating it yields CASSRDTASYEQYF.